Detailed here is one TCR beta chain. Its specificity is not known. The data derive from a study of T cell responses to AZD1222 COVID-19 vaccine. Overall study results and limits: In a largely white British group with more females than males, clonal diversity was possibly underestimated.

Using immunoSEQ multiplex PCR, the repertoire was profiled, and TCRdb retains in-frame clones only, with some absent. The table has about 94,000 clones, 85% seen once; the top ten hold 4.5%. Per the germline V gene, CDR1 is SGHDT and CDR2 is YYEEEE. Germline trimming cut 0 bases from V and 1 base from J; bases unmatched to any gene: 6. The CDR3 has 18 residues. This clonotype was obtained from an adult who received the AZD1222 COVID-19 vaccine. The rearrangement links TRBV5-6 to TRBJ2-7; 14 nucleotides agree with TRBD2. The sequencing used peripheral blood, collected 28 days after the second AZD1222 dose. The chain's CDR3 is CASSLEGRTSGRSYEQYF. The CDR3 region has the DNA TGTGCCAGCAGCTTGGAAGGGAGGACTAGCGGGAGGTCCTACGAGCAGTACTTC.